This TCR beta chain is from a study of shared clonotypes between healthy human individuals. Study-wide points: What limited the represented genetic and exposure-history diversity was the small number of donors.

Of note for this clone: The antigen is undetermined.

As processed by the authors: Quality scores were absent from the junction-only immunoSEQ sequences, so filtering differed. Repertoires were generated with immunoSEQ multiplex PCR, while TCRdb's copy carries only in-frame clones and drops some. The DNA gave D and trimming, while V, J and clone size come from that table. The data show 2 million to 2.5 million clones, 80% to 95% seen once. J lost 5 bases, V lost 4 bases, and 7 bases had no gene match. The CDR3 consists of 16 residues. CDR1 MDHEN and CDR2 SYDVKM come from the germline V gene. The TCR sequence derives from a young man in good health. Some clones in this sample may be carry-over from other donors' samples. Source material: naive CD4+ T cells from PBMCs. Specified subset: CD45RA+ positively selected. J is TRBJ1-5 and V is TRBV28; 11 positions match TRBD1. The CDR3 is CASSSHGQGADQPQHF. As DNA, the CDR3 is TGTGCCAGCAGTTCCCACGGACAGGGGGCGGATCAGCCCCAGCATTTT.